Below are 3 T cell receptor beta chains sequenced from a single sample in a study of shared clonotypes between healthy human individuals. Sequencing used immunoSEQ multiplex PCR; TCRdb keeps in-frame clones, though not all of them. The repertoire holds about 2.3 million clones, with about 90% as singletons. The specimen was naive CD4+ T cells from PBMCs. Subset defined: CD45RA+ positively selected. The origin of the receptors is a man younger than 35 in good health. Some clones in this sample may be carry-over from other donors' samples.

This chain uses TRBV29-1 with TRBJ2-5, with 10 bases fitting TRBD2. Germline V CDR1 and CDR2: SQVTM, ANQGSEA. V shed 6 bases and J 4 bases; nucleotides not matched to a gene: 11. The CDR3 runs 15 residues. The CDR3 reads CSVHPPAGGVETQYF. CDR3 nucleotides: TGCAGCGTCCACCCACCAGCGGGAGGGGTAGAGACCCAGTACTTC.

The chain employs TRBV7-3 and TRBJ2-1, with 7 bases lining up with TRBD2. CDR1 SGHTA and CDR2 FQGTGA come from the germline V gene. The CDR3 loop spans 15 amino acids. The V and J ends lost 5 bases and 3 bases, in that order; junction bases with no gene match: 7. CDR3 DNA: TGTGCCAGCAGCCTCGGGAGGCCCGACTACAATGAGCAGTTCTTC. Amino acid sequence: CASSLGRPDYNEQFF.

J is TRBJ2-2 and V is TRBV9; 10 bases line up with TRBD1. V lost 3 bases and J lost 4; bases outside the gene matches: 6. CDR3 length: 16 residues. Germline V gene lookup returns CDR1 SGDLS and CDR2 YYNGEE. CDR3 residues: CASSGGGQGSTGELFF. The CDR3 nucleotides are TGTGCCAGCAGCGGAGGGGGACAGGGGAGCACCGGGGAGCTGTTTTTT. Full variable domain (missing parts from reference TRBV9 and TRBJ2-2): DSGVTQTPKHLITATGQRVTLRCSPRSGDLSVYWYQQSLDQGLQFLIQYYNGEERAKGNILERFSAQQFPDLHSELNLSSLELGDSALYFCASSGGGQGSTGELFFGEGSRLTVL.